This T cell receptor beta chain comes out of a study of blood T cells in healthy people across ages. Of note for this clonotype: Its antigen is not identified.

Then a second PCR, running roughly 7 to 11 cycles, was carried out with a sample-barcoded 5' primer and a J-beta primer mix. Every molecule of cDNA carried a tag from a template-switch adaptor with 12 random nucleotides. Each CDR3 protein is one row after TCRdb ran MiXCR on the 5' RACE reads. Here the sample spans 800,000 to 1,300,000 distinct CDR3 sequences, around 25% being singletons. The germline V gene encodes CDR1 SGHVS and CDR2 FNYEAQ. The CDR3 covers 15 residues. Deletions cut 0 bases from V and 6 bases from J, with 13 bases between. Study outcomes and limitations: Diversity figures derived from one million T cells were judged to underestimate the true value. There were more naive CD4+ cells and higher diversity in long-lived donors than in aged donors.

The same specimen was also included in a second study, on T cells of mothers and their children. As reported in that work: Donors were a few healthy Caucasian mothers and their six children.

V and J are TRBV7-6 and TRBJ2-3; the D gene could be TRBD1 or TRBD2 (5 bases each). The specimen was blood. The origin of this receptor is a girl aged 2-10 years in good health. CDR3 amino acids: CASSLAFLGEDTQYF. In nucleotides, the CDR3 is TGTGCCAGCAGCTTAGCGTTTTTAGGGGAGGATACGCAGTATTTT. The full variable domain, in which reference TRBV7-6 and TRBJ2-3 provide the parts outside the CDR3, is GAGVSQSPRYKVTKRGQDVALRCDPISGHVSLYWYRQALGQGPEFLTYFNYEAQQDKSGLPNDRFSAERPEGSISTLTIQRTEQRDSAMYRCASSLAFLGEDTQYFGPGTRLTVL.